What follows describes a single TCR beta chain. Its antigen is still unknown. PCR used 60 Vbeta primers and 13 Jbeta primers. Sequencing used immunoSEQ multiplex PCR; TCRdb keeps in-frame clones, though not all of them. The sample consists of under 250,000 clones, under 85% of them appearing once. This entry belongs to a study of cytomegalovirus exposure and HLA in healthy donors. Study outcomes and limitations: Sequencing had likely introduced a cluster of highly shared sequence variants as an artifact. Among the most significant clusters, several appeared linked to common viral pathogens in a later analysis. Listed as cytomegalovirus-associated were 150 or so TCR beta chains. Rarity held for most TCR sequences, but there were some public TCRs that occurred in many donors.

Sample: PBMCs. This sequence originates from a man between 50 and 59 years old in good health and CMV-seronegative.

Here the CDR3 DNA reads TGTGCCAGCAGCTTGAGGGGACAGGTGAACAATGAGCAGTTCTTC. This translates into CASSLRGQVNNEQFF. The chain combines TRBV11-2 with TRBJ2-1; TRBD1 agrees at 8 bases. The CDR3 is 15 amino acids. Losses at the gene ends were 3 bases for V and 5 bases for J; bases not matched to a gene: 6. Germline assignment: CDR1 SGHAT and CDR2 FQNNGV.